This T cell receptor (beta chain) was found in a study of T cells in localized non-small cell lung cancer. The CDR3 loop spans 14 amino acids. V lost 2 bases, J lost 4 bases, and 5 bases stayed unmatched. Germline V lookup: CDR1 SGDLS, CDR2 YYNGEE. The data were produced by immunoSEQ multiplex PCR, yet TCRdb's version contains in-frame clones alone and is incomplete. The table has over 55,000 clones, roughly 90% seen once. About this clone: Its target is not known.

General study points: The study found T cell clonality highest in uninvolved adjacent lung, above tumor. A single tumor region was sequenced, leaving heterogeneity possible. Adjacent lung held a median 57 of the top 100 tumor clones.

The starting material was peripheral blood, obtained before any cancer treatment. This TCR derives from a woman aged 40 to 75 with stage I lung adenocarcinoma. V gene TRBV9 combines with J gene TRBJ1-2, with 7 nucleotides matching TRBD1. CDR3 sequence reads: CASSVGTASYGYTF. Here the CDR3 DNA reads TGTGCCAGCAGCGTGGGGACAGCCTCCTATGGCTACACCTTC.